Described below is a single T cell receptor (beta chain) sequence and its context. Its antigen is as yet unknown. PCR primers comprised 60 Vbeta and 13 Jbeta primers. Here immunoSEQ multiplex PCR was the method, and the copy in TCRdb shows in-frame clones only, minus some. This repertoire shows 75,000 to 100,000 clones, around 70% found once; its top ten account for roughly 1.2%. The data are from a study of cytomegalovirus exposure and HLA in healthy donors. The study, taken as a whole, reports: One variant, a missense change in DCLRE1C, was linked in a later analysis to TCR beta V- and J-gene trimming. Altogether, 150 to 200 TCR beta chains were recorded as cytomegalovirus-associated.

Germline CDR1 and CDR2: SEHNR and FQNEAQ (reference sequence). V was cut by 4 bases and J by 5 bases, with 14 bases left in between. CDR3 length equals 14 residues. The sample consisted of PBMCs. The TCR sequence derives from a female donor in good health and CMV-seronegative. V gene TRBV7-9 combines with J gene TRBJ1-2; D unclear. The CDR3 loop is CASSSRGVNYGYTF. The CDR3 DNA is TGTGCCAGCAGCTCTCGGGGAGTTAATTATGGCTACACCTTC.